A selection of T cell receptor beta chains follows, all from one sample in a study of blood T cells in healthy people across ages. A single record per CDR3 protein comes from TCRdb applying MiXCR to the 5' RACE reads. Among approximately 730,000 distinct CDR3 sequences, about 55% were seen once, and the ten largest hold approximately 40%. The material sequenced was blood. Receptors originate from a man older than 75 in good health. CDR3s include the opening cysteine and the closing phenylalanine or tryptophan. D genes are given only for firm matches. The size field is filled for only some rows; it gives once, few, many or a size class.

cdr3_nt: TGCAGTGCTCCACTAGCGGCCGGGGTCTCCTACGAGCAGTACTTC
cdr3_aa: CSAPLAAGVSYEQYF
clone_size: NA
j_call: TRBJ2-7
v_call: TRBV20-1
d_call: TRBD2

cdr3_nt: TGTGCCAGCAGTGAAAAGGGAGGAGGCCTTTCACCCCTCCACTTT
cdr3_aa: CASSEKGGGLSPLHF
clone_size: NA
j_call: TRBJ1-6
v_call: TRBV6-1
d_call: NA

cdr3_nt: TGTGCCAGCAGCTCCCCTAGGGGAGCAGGGGCCAACGTCCTGACTTTC
cdr3_aa: CASSSPRGAGANVLTF
clone_size: NA
j_call: TRBJ2-6
v_call: TRBV7-3
d_call: NA

cdr3_nt: TGTGCCAGCAGCCAACTCAGCGGGCCCGTATCCTACAATGAGCAGTTCTTC
cdr3_aa: CASSQLSGPVSYNEQFF
clone_size: NA
j_call: TRBJ2-1
v_call: TRBV14
d_call: NA

cdr3_nt: TGTGCCAGCAGCGACCAGCGACTAGCAAAACGGGAGCAGTACTTC
cdr3_aa: CASSDQRLAKREQYF
clone_size: few
j_call: TRBJ2-7
v_call: TRBV25-1
d_call: TRBD2

cdr3_nt: TGTGCCAGCAGTGTCTCGGGAGGAGATACGCAGTATTTT
cdr3_aa: CASSVSGGDTQYF
clone_size: few
j_call: TRBJ2-3
v_call: TRBV2
d_call: TRBD2

cdr3_nt: TGTGCCAGCAGCTTAGCGTTGGGGAGTAGCGGGCGCCAAGAGACCCAGTACTTC
cdr3_aa: CASSLALGSSGRQETQYF
clone_size: NA
j_call: TRBJ2-5
v_call: TRBV7-2
d_call: TRBD2

cdr3_nt: TGTGCCAGCAGCCCCCGACTAGCGGGAAAAGCCTACGAGCAGTACTTC
cdr3_aa: CASSPRLAGKAYEQYF
clone_size: NA
j_call: TRBJ2-7
v_call: TRBV11-2
d_call: TRBD2

cdr3_nt: TGCAGCGTTCGCTGGGGGGAGGGGCAGTACGAGCAGTACTTC
cdr3_aa: CSVRWGEGQYEQYF
clone_size: few
j_call: TRBJ2-7
v_call: TRBV29-1
d_call: TRBD2

cdr3_nt: TGTGCCAGCAGTGCGCAGGGGCTATCCTACGAGCAGTACTTC
cdr3_aa: CASSAQGLSYEQYF
clone_size: NA
j_call: TRBJ2-7
v_call: TRBV2
d_call: NA

cdr3_nt: TGCGCCAGCAGCTTCGGGGGCCTGGGGAACACTGAAGCTTTCTTT
cdr3_aa: CASSFGGLGNTEAFF
clone_size: NA
j_call: TRBJ1-1
v_call: TRBV5-1
d_call: NA

cdr3_nt: TGCAGTGCCCCACCGCCGGGACAGGGTCACGATGAGCAGTTCTTC
cdr3_aa: CSAPPPGQGHDEQFF
clone_size: few
j_call: TRBJ2-1
v_call: TRBV20-1
d_call: TRBD1

cdr3_nt: TGTGCCAGCAGCCGAGTCTCGGCGGGAGCGCGCGCTGGGCAGTTCTTC
cdr3_aa: CASSRVSAGARAGQFF
clone_size: few
j_call: TRBJ2-1
v_call: TRBV3-1
d_call: TRBD2

cdr3_nt: TGTGCCACCAGCGAGAGCGGGGCAGGGGACACAGATACGCAGTATTTT
cdr3_aa: CATSESGAGDTDTQYF
clone_size: NA
j_call: TRBJ2-3
v_call: TRBV15
d_call: NA

cdr3_nt: TGTGCCAGCAGTTTGGAGTTAGGGGAGCTGTTTTTT
cdr3_aa: CASSLELGELFF
clone_size: few
j_call: TRBJ2-2
v_call: TRBV12-3/TRBV12-4
d_call: NA

cdr3_nt: TGTGCCAGCAGGGGGTACGAGCAGTACTTC
cdr3_aa: CASRGYEQYF
clone_size: few
j_call: TRBJ2-7
v_call: TRBV2
d_call: NA

cdr3_nt: TGTGCCAGCTCACCACGGCCAAGGGGATACGAGCAGTACTTC
cdr3_aa: CASSPRPRGYEQYF
clone_size: few
j_call: TRBJ2-7
v_call: TRBV18
d_call: NA

cdr3_nt: TGTGCCAGCAGCGTAGGATGGGGCGTCCGGGAGCAGTACTTC
cdr3_aa: CASSVGWGVREQYF
clone_size: NA
j_call: TRBJ2-5
v_call: TRBV9
d_call: NA

cdr3_nt: TGTGCCAGCAGTGAAAGATGGGAGACCCAGTACTTC
cdr3_aa: CASSERWETQYF
clone_size: few
j_call: TRBJ2-5
v_call: TRBV6-1
d_call: NA

cdr3_nt: TGTGCCAGCAGCTTAGGCCAGGCCGGCACAGATACGCAGTATTTT
cdr3_aa: CASSLGQAGTDTQYF
clone_size: few
j_call: TRBJ2-3
v_call: TRBV13
d_call: NA

cdr3_nt: TGTGCCAGCGCAGCCTACACAGATACGCAGTATTTT
cdr3_aa: CASAAYTDTQYF
clone_size: few
j_call: TRBJ2-3
v_call: TRBV28
d_call: NA

cdr3_nt: TGTGCCAGCACCTTGCTGGGCAGGTCCTACGAGCAGTACTTC
cdr3_aa: CASTLLGRSYEQYF
clone_size: NA
j_call: TRBJ2-7
v_call: TRBV12-3/TRBV12-4
d_call: NA

cdr3_nt: TGTGCCAGCACCCCGACTAGCGGAACCTACAATGAGCAGTACTTC
cdr3_aa: CASTPTSGTYNEQYF
clone_size: NA
j_call: TRBJ2-4
v_call: TRBV6-6
d_call: TRBD2

cdr3_nt: TGTGCCAGCAGTGATTCCACAGGGCCGTATGGCTACACCTTC
cdr3_aa: CASSDSTGPYGYTF
clone_size: NA
j_call: TRBJ1-2
v_call: TRBV2
d_call: NA

cdr3_nt: TGTGCCAGTAGTATTACAGGGACGGGTACGCAGTATTTT
cdr3_aa: CASSITGTGTQYF
clone_size: NA
j_call: TRBJ2-3
v_call: TRBV19
d_call: NA

cdr3_nt: TGCGCCAGCAGCCCGGAGGCGGGGAGTAGGTACGAGCAGTACTTC
cdr3_aa: CASSPEAGSRYEQYF
clone_size: few
j_call: TRBJ2-7
v_call: TRBV5-1
d_call: NA

cdr3_nt: TGTGCCAGCAGCTTAGAGTTCAGGGACACGGGTAACTATGGCTACACCTTC
cdr3_aa: CASSLEFRDTGNYGYTF
clone_size: NA
j_call: TRBJ1-2
v_call: TRBV7-2
d_call: NA

cdr3_nt: TGCAGTGCTAGAGAGGGACAGGGAGGCTACGAGCAGTACTTC
cdr3_aa: CSAREGQGGYEQYF
clone_size: NA
j_call: TRBJ2-7
v_call: TRBV20-1
d_call: TRBD1

cdr3_nt: TGTGCCAGCAGCTCCGGGACTAGCGGGAGGGGTGGAACAGATACGCAGTATTTT
cdr3_aa: CASSSGTSGRGGTDTQYF
clone_size: few
j_call: TRBJ2-3
v_call: TRBV28
d_call: TRBD2

cdr3_nt: TGTGCCATGAACAGGGGGCGTGGAGAGACCCAGTACTTC
cdr3_aa: CAMNRGRGETQYF
clone_size: NA
j_call: TRBJ2-5
v_call: TRBV10-3
d_call: TRBD1

cdr3_nt: TGTGCCAGCAGTGAAATGGGACGAGCGACCACCGGGGAGCTGTTTTTT
cdr3_aa: CASSEMGRATTGELFF
clone_size: NA
j_call: TRBJ2-2
v_call: TRBV2
d_call: NA